This T cell receptor (beta chain) was found in a study of T cell repertoires in cytomegalovirus infection. Study-wide background: TCR beta signatures that were public indicated CMV infection and matching HLA type. Regarding the study as a whole: The ex vivo response was dominated by HLA-C-restricted CMV-specific TCR beta clonotypes. Totalled public TCR beta family frequency picked out people who carried CMV plus the relevant HLA.

Trimming took off 1 base at V and 4 bases at J, with 8 bases between the two ends. The CDR3 is 14 amino acids. Per germline, CDR1 MGHRA and CDR2 YSYEKL. As concerns this clonotype: Its antigen remains unidentified.

TCRdb re-called the reads with MiXCR, one entry per CDR3 protein. The sample carries about 740,000 distinct CDR3 sequences, less than 40% recorded once. The sample comprised PBMCs. This clonotype was obtained from a human donor in good health (CMV status not recorded). Some clones in this sample may be carry-over from other donors' samples. The chain couples TRBV4-1 to TRBJ2-1, with unresolved D. The CDR3 DNA is TGCGCCAGCAGCCAAGTTTCGGAATACAATGAGCAGTTCTTC. This sequence encodes CASSQVSEYNEQFF.